The 14 T cell receptor beta chains below were found in one sample sequenced in a study of radiation and T cells in renal cell carcinoma (TCRdb year 2020). The library was made by the immunoSEQ multiplex PCR assay. Held by TCRdb, this immuneACCESS table contains in-frame sequences only and omits some clones. Under half of the omission traces to an unresolved V gene where checked; the cause of the rest is unknown. The sample includes approximately 65,000 clones, with over 60% observed a single time. Approximately 6.6% of the sample is taken by the ten largest. Interpreted using the paper, the time point label stands for: blood 4 weeks post-SBRT, at nephrectomy. In light of the paper, this sample's treatment or condition label describes: 15 Gy SBRT to primary tumor, nephrectomy 4 weeks later. This specimen was blood, taken from a patient whose treatment included radiotherapy and nephrectomy. The source is a man aged 55 to 70 with renal cell carcinoma.

DNA of the CDR3: TGTGCCAGTAGTAGGACAACGGGACAGGGGTCCTACGAGCAGTACTTC. Amino acid sequence: CASSRTTGQGSYEQYF. The rearrangement joins TRBV19 to TRBJ2-7; 10 bases align to TRBD1. Germline V gene lookup returns CDR1 LNHDA and CDR2 SQIVND (reference sequence). J was trimmed by 1 base and V by 4 bases; bases with no gene match: 7. CDR3 size: 16 residues. Looking up the rest from reference TRBV19 and TRBJ2-7 gives the full variable domain: DGGITQSPKYLFRKEGQNVTLSCEQNLNHDAMYWYRQDPGQGLRLIYYSQIVNDFQKGDIAEGYSVSREKKESFPLTVTSAQKNPTAFYLCASSRTTGQGSYEQYFGPGTRLTVT.

V and J are TRBV6-1 and TRBJ1-6; perhaps TRBD1 as D (5 bases). V dropped 7 bases and J dropped 10 bases, with 17 bases sitting between them. The length of the CDR3 is 14 residues. Germline CDR1 MNHNS, CDR2 SASEGT. The chain's CDR3 is CASIEWGFGSPLHF. CDR3 DNA sequence: TGTGCCAGCATCGAGTGGGGCTTTGGCTCACCCCTCCACTTT.

The CDR3 DNA sequence: TGTGCCAGTAGTATAGATGAGAGACTAGCGGAAAAACAGACCTACGAGCAGTACGTC. Protein: CASSIDERLAEKQTYEQYV. The chain employs TRBV19 and TRBJ2-7; 9 bases are a match to TRBD2. Losses at the gene ends were 0 bases for V and 2 bases for J; bases not matched to a gene: 14. The germline CDR1 and CDR2 sequences are LNHDA and SQIVND (reference sequence). This CDR3 contains 19 residues.

The chain combines TRBV19 with TRBJ2-5; no clear D gene. This CDR3 comprises 16 residues. Trimming took 1 base from V and 5 from J, leaving 17 bases between them. From germline, CDR1 is LNHDA and CDR2 SQIVND (reference sequence). The CDR3 nucleotides read TGTGCCAGTAGTATAGGTAGTATTATAGCTGGTGAGACCCAGTACTTC. Translating it yields CASSIGSIIAGETQYF. The variable domain in full, with the rest retrieved from reference TRBV19 and TRBJ2-5, is DGGITQSPKYLFRKEGQNVTLSCEQNLNHDAMYWYRQDPGQGLRLIYYSQIVNDFQKGDIAEGYSVSREKKESFPLTVTSAQKNPTAFYLCASSIGSIIAGETQYFGPGTRLLVL.

V and J are TRBV30 and TRBJ1-2; TRBD1 might be the D (6 bases). Between the trimmed V and J ends, which lost 5 bases and 7 bases, there was a span of 17 bases. The CDR3 is 13 amino acids. The germline V gene encodes CDR1 GTSNPN and CDR2 SVGIG (reference sequence). CDR3 protein: CAWEQGGASGYTF. The DNA for the CDR3 is TGTGCCTGGGAACAGGGTGGGGCGAGTGGCTACACCTTC.

This clone was seen only once. CDR3 in DNA: TGCAGCGTTGGGGGTATCGGCACAGATACGCAGTATTTT. This gives the protein CSVGGIGTDTQYF. V gene TRBV29-1 combines with J gene TRBJ2-3; no firm D call. The CDR3 is 13 amino acids. Germline loops: CDR1 SQVTM, CDR2 ANQGSEA. Between the trimmed V and J ends, which lost 4 bases and 1 base, there was a span of 9 bases.

V and J are TRBV30 and TRBJ1-2, with D possibly TRBD1 on 6 matching bases. The V end was cut by 0 bases, the J end by 6 bases, with 11 bases between. There are 13 residues in the CDR3. Germline CDR1 reads GTSNPN; CDR2 reads SVGIG (reference sequence). The CDR3 DNA is TGTGCCTGGAGTGTAGGGGGGGATCATGGCTACACCTTC. Translated: CAWSVGGDHGYTF.

With respect to this clone: This specimen includes other DNA sequences encoding the same CDR3. The chain recombines TRBV7-8 with TRBJ2-3; D not certain. The CDR3 is made up of 14 amino acids. CDR1 and CDR2 (germline): SGHVS, FQNEAQ. V was trimmed by 0 bases and J by 5 bases, leaving 9 bases between them. DNA for the CDR3: TGTGCCAGCAGCTTAGCCGGTCTAAGAGATACGCAGTATTTT. It yields the protein CASSLAGLRDTQYF. The full variable domain, rest sourced from reference TRBV7-8 and TRBJ2-3, is GAGVSQSPRYKVAKRGQDVALRCDPISGHVSLFWYQQALGQGPEFLTYFQNEAQLDKSGLPSDRFFAERPEGSVSTLKIQRTQQEDSAVYLCASSLAGLRDTQYFGPGTRLTVL.

In its sample, this clone was seen a few times. This chain's CDR3 is CASSPPGLADTGELFF. As DNA, the CDR3 is TGTGCCAGCAGTCCGCCGGGACTAGCGGACACCGGGGAGCTGTTTTTT. The V call is TRBV28, the J call TRBJ2-2, with TRBD2 matching 11 bases. Germline V gene lookup returns CDR1 MDHEN and CDR2 SYDVKM. The ends lost 5 bases at V and 3 bases at J; junction bases unmatched: 5. This CDR3 spans 16 amino acids.

The CDR3 nucleotides are TGTGCCAGCAGCGTAGGCAGGGCCACCGGGGAGCTGTTTTTT. This codes for CASSVGRATGELFF. The V gene is TRBV9, the J gene TRBJ2-2; TRBD1 might be the D (5 bases). Germline lookup yields CDR1 SGDLS and CDR2 YYNGEE. The CDR3 has 14 amino acids. Trimming cost V 0 bases and J 4 bases, with 7 bases left between them.

This clone was seen a handful of times. The chain joins TRBV30 to TRBJ1-1, with no clear D. Germline V CDR1 and CDR2: GTSNPN, SVGIG (reference sequence). The CDR3 is 13 residues long. Trimming pared 8 bases from V and 0 bases from J, leaving 13 bases between. DNA of the CDR3: TGTGCCGCTGGCCCCTACATGAACACTGAAGCTTTCTTT. It encodes CAAGPYMNTEAFF.

The chain carries TRBV7-9 and TRBJ2-7, with TRBD2 as a possible D gene (5 bases). Germline V gives CDR1 SEHNR, CDR2 FQNEAQ (reference sequence). The V end lost 6 bases, the J end lost 6 bases, and 18 bases lay between the germline ends. CDR3 length: 14 amino acids. The CDR3 loop reads CASSPPAAGVEQYF. The CDR3 DNA follows: TGTGCCAGCAGTCCCCCCGCCGCCGGGGTCGAGCAGTACTTC. The variable domain in full, with the rest retrieved from reference TRBV7-9 and TRBJ2-7, is DTGVSQNPRHKITKRGQNVTFRCDPISEHNRLYWYRQTLGQGPEFLTYFQNEAQLEKSRLLSDRFSAERPKGSFSTLEIQRTEQGDSAMYLCASSPPAAGVEQYFGPGTRLTVT.

The gene calls are TRBV19 and TRBJ1-1; possible D gene TRBD1, 5 bases. The ends were cut back, 4 bases at V and 1 base at J, with 10 bases in the middle. CDR1 and CDR2 (germline): LNHDA, SQIVND (reference sequence). The CDR3 covers 14 residues. The CDR3 DNA reads TGTGCCAGTAGTAGGACATTGGCGAACACTGAAGCTTTCTTT. Residues: CASSRTLANTEAFF.

This clone was observed once. The chain is built from TRBV11-2 and TRBJ1-2, with a possible D match to TRBD1 (6 bases). Germline lookup yields CDR1 SGHAT and CDR2 FQNNGV. The V gene lost 4 bases and the J gene lost 2 bases, with 23 bases spanning the gap. The CDR3 length is 18 residues. The CDR3 sequence is CASSSGGGGETTNYGYTF. The CDR3 nucleotides are TGTGCCAGCAGCTCCGGCGGGGGGGGCGAAACCACCAACTATGGCTACACCTTC.